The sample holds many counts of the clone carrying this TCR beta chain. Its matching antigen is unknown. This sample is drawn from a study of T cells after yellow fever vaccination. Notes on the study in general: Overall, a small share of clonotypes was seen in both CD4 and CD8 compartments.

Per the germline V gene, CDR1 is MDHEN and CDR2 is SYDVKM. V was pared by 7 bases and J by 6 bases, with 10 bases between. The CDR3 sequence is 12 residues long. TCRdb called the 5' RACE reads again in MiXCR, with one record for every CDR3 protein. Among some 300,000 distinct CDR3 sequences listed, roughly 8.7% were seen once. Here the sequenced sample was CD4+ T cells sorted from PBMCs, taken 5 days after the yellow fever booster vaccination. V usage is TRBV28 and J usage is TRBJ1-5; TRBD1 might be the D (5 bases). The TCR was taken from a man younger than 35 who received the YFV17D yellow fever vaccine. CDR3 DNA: TGTGCCAGCACCCACGGGGGTCAGCCCCAGCATTTT. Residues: CASTHGGQPQHF.